Shown below are 6 T cell receptor beta chains from a single sample sequenced in a study of blood T cell repertoires in COVID-19. Profiled with immunoSEQ multiplex PCR; TCRdb holds only in-frame clones, not every one. The table lists 250,000 to 350,000 clones, roughly 84% of them singletons. Sequenced material: peripheral blood. These receptors were collected from a person between 65 and 80 years old with COVID-19, enrolled during active disease.

This chain uses TRBV3-1 (or the pseudogene TRBV3-2) with TRBJ2-2; TRBD2 might be the D (5 bases). This CDR3 has 18 residues. V lost 3 bases and J 6 bases, leaving 23 bases between the germline ends. CDR1 LGHDT and CDR2 YNNKEL come from the germline V gene (reference sequence). CDR3 sequence reads: CASSHKDRNGRGSGELFF. The CDR3 coding sequence is TGTGCCAGCAGCCACAAGGACCGGAACGGACGGGGATCCGGGGAGCTGTTTTTT.

This chain uses TRBV5-4 with TRBJ1-1, with TRBD1 matching 11 bases. Germline CDR1 and CDR2: SGHNT and YYREEE (reference sequence). The V gene end was trimmed by 0 bases and the J gene end by 4 bases; junction bases not matched to a gene: 14. The CDR3 extends over 19 amino acids. The CDR3 reads CASSLGSGQGASLLTEAFF. The CDR3 region has the DNA TGTGCCAGCAGCTTGGGAAGCGGACAGGGGGCGAGCCTTCTCACTGAAGCTTTCTTT. The complete variable domain, with remaining parts taken from reference TRBV5-4 and TRBJ1-1, reads ETGVTQSPTHLIKTRGQQVTLRCSSQSGHNTVSWYQQALGQGPQFIFQYYREEENGRGNFPPRFSGLQFPNYSSELNVNALELDDSALYLCASSLGSGQGASLLTEAFFGQGTRLTVV.

CDR3 in DNA: TGCGCCAGCAGCCAAGATCGGCCCGGGAGGACAGTCCCCTATACGCAGTATTTT. This translates into CASSQDRPGRTVPYTQYF. The V and J genes are TRBV4-1 and TRBJ2-3; D might be TRBD2 (7 bases). CDR1 MGHRA and CDR2 YSYEKL come from the germline V gene. V was trimmed by 0 bases and J by 7 bases, leaving 23 bases between them. This CDR3 is built from 18 residues.

The chain has TRBV18 and TRBJ2-7; 7 bases are shared with TRBD2. Germline V gene lookup returns CDR1 KGHSH and CDR2 LQKENI. The V segment lost 1 base and the J segment 3 bases; nucleotides outside the gene matches: 12. This CDR3 is built from 17 residues. CDR3 DNA sequence: TGTGCCAGCTCACCACAAGCGGGATCGGGGATTGTCTACGAGCAGTACTTC. It specifies CASSPQAGSGIVYEQYF.

V usage is TRBV19 and J usage is TRBJ1-2, with TRBD1 as a possible D gene (5 bases). In germline, CDR1 is LNHDA, CDR2 SQIVND (reference sequence). Trimming removed 5 bases from V and 7 bases from J, with 11 bases in between. The CDR3 has 12 amino acids. The CDR3 sequence: CASSAGMGGYTF. CDR3 sequence (DNA): TGTGCCAGTAGTGCAGGGATGGGTGGCTACACCTTC.

A single count supports this clone. The chain combines TRBV4-1 with TRBJ1-2; no reliable D call. V lost 2 bases, J lost 5 bases, and 9 bases lay in between. The CDR3 length is 13 residues. The germline gives CDR1 MGHRA, CDR2 YSYEKL. This chain's CDR3 is CASSQLERYGYTF. CDR3 bases: TGCGCCAGCAGCCAACTCGAGCGTTATGGCTACACCTTC.